Below, 31 T cell receptor beta chains from the same sample are listed, as sequenced in a study. Using its own MiXCR run on the 5' RACE reads, TCRdb lists one record per CDR3 protein. This table has approximately 57,000 distinct CDR3 sequences, around 21% appearing once. Cells sorted as Tregs were CD4+, CD25+ and CD127-/low. Sequencing used tumor-infiltrating Tregs sorted from the breast tumor. These receptors originate from a female donor with breast cancer.

This clonotype was seen at least ten times. The chain is built from TRBV6-2 or TRBV6-3 and TRBJ2-7; D might be TRBD2 (6 bases). Germline V gene sequence: CDR1 MNHEY, CDR2 SVGEGT. This CDR3 is 14 amino acids long. Trimming shortened V by 7 bases and J by 5 bases, and 18 bases separated the two germline ends. DNA for the CDR3: TGTGCCAGCAAATACTATAGCGGTTCCCACGAGCAGTACTTC. It is translated as CASKYYSGSHEQYF.

This clonotype has ten or more counts. The chain uses TRBV2 and TRBJ2-7, with 7 bases matching TRBD1. The CDR3 contains 13 residues. The ends lost 7 bases at V and 5 bases at J; junction bases unmatched: 8. From germline, CDR1 is SNHLY and CDR2 FYNNEI. The CDR3 sequence: CASIRTGLDEQYF. For the CDR3, the DNA is TGTGCCAGCATCCGGACAGGTCTCGACGAGCAGTACTTC.

This chain connects TRBV5-1 to TRBJ2-5; 7 bases align to TRBD1. The CDR3 loop spans 15 amino acids. The V gene end was trimmed by 0 bases and the J gene end by 4 bases; junction bases not matched to a gene: 6. The germline V gene has CDR1 SGHRS and CDR2 YFSETQ. CDR3 bases: TGCGCCAGCAGCTTGGAGGGGACAGAAGGAGAGACCCAGTACTTC. Translated, it gives CASSLEGTEGETQYF.

This clonotype was recorded many times. The CDR3 DNA reads TGTGCCAGCAGCTTAGAGAGGAACACTGAAGCTTTCTTT. Its protein product is CASSLERNTEAFF. This chain uses TRBV7-9 with TRBJ1-1; D uncertain. CDR3 size: 13 residues. V gave up 1 base and J gave up 1 base, with 4 bases separating them. The germline gives CDR1 SEHNR, CDR2 FQNEAQ (reference sequence).

The chain has TRBV5-1 and TRBJ2-7; D is possibly TRBD1 (6 bases). The CDR3 loop spans 15 amino acids. Germline V CDR1 and CDR2: SGHRS, YFSETQ. The V end was cut by 0 bases, the J end by 4 bases, with 14 bases between. CDR3 DNA sequence: TGCGCCAGCAGCTTGGGAGGGGGAACTCCGTACGAGCAGTACTTC. It codes for CASSLGGGTPYEQYF. Looking up the rest from reference TRBV5-1 and TRBJ2-7 gives the full variable domain: KAGVTQTPRYLIKTRGQQVTLSCSPISGHRSVSWYQQTPGQGLQFLFEYFSETQRNKGNFPGRFSGRQFSNSRSEMNVSTLELGDSALYLCASSLGGGTPYEQYFGPGTRLTVT.

The chain employs TRBV5-6 and TRBJ2-5; weak D call: TRBD1 (5 bases). The CDR3 has 15 amino acids. With 3 bases removed from V and 3 bases from J, the gap between germline ends came to 15 bases. The germline CDR1 and CDR2 sequences are SGHDT and YYEEEE. Written as DNA, the CDR3 is TGTGCCAGCAGCTCTACCCCGACAGTAAAAGAGACCCAGTACTTC. It yields the protein CASSSTPTVKETQYF.

The table lists this clonotype with many counts. CDR3 DNA: TGCGCCAGCAGCCGCGACAGGGGGGACACCGGGGAGCTGTTTTTT. This gives the protein CASSRDRGDTGELFF. The V gene is TRBV5-1, the J gene TRBJ2-2; 9 nucleotides align to TRBD1. After removal of 4 bases from V and 3 bases from J, the junction contained 4 bases not matched to a gene. Germline V gene lookup returns CDR1 SGHRS and CDR2 YFSETQ. This CDR3 contains 15 residues.

The rearrangement links TRBV7-3 to TRBJ2-7; 9 bases are shared with TRBD2. V gave up 1 base and J gave up 3 bases; unmatched junction bases: 1. Germline assignment: CDR1 SGHTA and CDR2 FQGTGA. The CDR3 is 14 residues long. The CDR3 DNA reads as TGTGCCAGCAGCTTAAGTAGCGGGAGCTACGAGCAGTACTTC. Protein sequence: CASSLSSGSYEQYF.

This clonotype showed up just a few times. The rearrangement links TRBV7-2 to TRBJ2-3; 8 bases are shared with TRBD2. The J segment lost 4 bases and the V segment lost 7 bases, leaving 10 bases of the junction unmatched. Germline lookup yields CDR1 SGHTA and CDR2 FQGNSA. The CDR3 loop spans 15 amino acids. CDR3 sequence (DNA): TGTGCCAGCACGAAGGCGGGAGGATCCGCAGATACGCAGTATTTT. Encoded protein: CASTKAGGSADTQYF.

Concerning this clonotype itself: Here the CDR3 omits its conserved ending phenylalanine or tryptophan, so a read error is the likely source. The V gene is TRBV6-5, the J gene TRBJ1-6; 9 positions agree with TRBD1. The CDR3 sequence is 14 residues long. From germline, CDR1 is MNHEY and CDR2 SVGAGI. After removal of 5 bases from V and 9 bases from J, the junction contained 5 bases not matched to a gene. The CDR3 bases are TGTGCCAGCAGTCAGGACAGGGGTGTTTCACCCCTCCACCTT. Its translation is CASSQDRGVSPLHL.

The chain is built from TRBV7-2 and TRBJ1-2; D remains unclear. With 5 bases removed from V and 6 bases from J, the gap between germline ends came to 10 bases. This CDR3 has 12 residues. Germline CDR1 and CDR2: SGHTA and FQGNSA. CDR3 protein: CASSLIDHGYTF. Here the CDR3 DNA reads TGTGCCAGCAGCCTTATTGACCATGGCTACACCTTC. Full variable domain (missing parts from reference TRBV7-2 and TRBJ1-2): GAGVSQSPSNKVTEKGKDVELRCDPISGHTALYWYRQSLGQGLEFLIYFQGNSAPDKSGLPSDRFSAERTGGSVSTLTIQRTQQEDSAVYLCASSLIDHGYTFGSGTRLTVV.

CDR3 sequence (DNA): TGTGCCAGCAGTGTACCCATCGGGACAGCAATATACGAGCAGTACTTC. It translates to CASSVPIGTAIYEQYF. The rearrangement joins TRBV6-5 to TRBJ2-7; 7 positions agree with TRBD1. The length of the CDR3 is 16 residues. The germline CDR1 and CDR2 sequences are MNHEY and SVGAGI. Trimming removed 5 bases from V and 4 bases from J; junction bases left unmatched: 14.

The table lists this clonotype with many counts. The chain employs TRBV7-2 and TRBJ2-3, with 7 bases matching TRBD2. Germline V gives CDR1 SGHTA, CDR2 FQGNSA. The trim removed 3 bases at V and 2 bases at J, leaving 2 bases unmatched. The CDR3 consists of 14 residues. In DNA, the CDR3 is TGTGCCAGCAGCTTGCGGGGGTCCACAGATACGCAGTATTTT. It codes for CASSLRGSTDTQYF.

The chain combines TRBV4-1 with TRBJ2-2, with D maybe TRBD1 (7 bases). Per the germline V gene, CDR1 is MGHRA and CDR2 is YSYEKL. The germline V and J ends were trimmed by 3 bases and 5 bases, with 25 bases remaining between them. The CDR3 has 19 amino acids. The CDR3 DNA is TGCGCCAGCAGCCATGAGGTGGGACCCGGAGGGGGCAAGACCGGGGAGCTGTTTTTT. It codes for CASSHEVGPGGGKTGELFF.

V usage is TRBV14 and J usage is TRBJ2-7, with D possibly being TRBD1 (7 bases). This CDR3 comprises 15 residues. Germline V lookup: CDR1 SGHDN, CDR2 FVKESK. Trimming removed 4 bases from V and 7 bases from J, with 20 bases in between. The CDR3 here is CASSPRGGGVREQYF. The CDR3 DNA is TGTGCCAGCAGCCCCCGAGGAGGGGGCGTAAGGGAGCAGTACTTC.

The chain couples TRBV20-1 to TRBJ2-1; 8 nucleotides line up with TRBD2. Germline values: CDR1 DFQATT, CDR2 SNEGSKA (reference sequence). This CDR3 contains 13 residues. Trimming removed 3 bases from V and 8 bases from J; junction bases left unmatched: 6. CDR3 bases: TGCAGTGCTAGTACCGGGAGGGGGGATGAGCAGTTCTTC. It translates to CSASTGRGDEQFF.

This clonotype has a handful of counts. This chain joins TRBV18 and TRBJ2-5; D not certain. Germline CDR1 is KGHSH and CDR2 is LQKENI. The CDR3 runs to 14 residues. V shed 5 bases and J shed 0 bases, with 10 bases lying between them. The CDR3 spells CASSSGRNQETQYF. CDR3 nucleotides: TGTGCCAGCTCATCCGGACGTAACCAAGAGACCCAGTACTTC.

With respect to this clonotype: This may be a read error: a much more frequent sequence differs by one nucleotide. This chain joins TRBV2 and TRBJ2-2; TRBD1 aligns across 8 bases. Germline V gene data show CDR1 as SNHLY and CDR2 as FYNNEI. With 4 bases clipped from V and 6 bases from J, the junction kept 7 bases outside the gene matches. The CDR3 is 15 residues long. This chain's CDR3 is CASSVGQGNPGELFF. For the CDR3, the DNA is TGTGCCAGCAGTGTCGGACAGGGCAACCCCGGGGAGCTGTTTTTT.

This clonotype has just a few counts. This chain joins TRBV10-3 and TRBJ2-1; TRBD1 matches 10 bases. The CDR3 consists of 16 residues. CDR1 and CDR2 from the germline V gene are ENHRY and SYGVKD. The ends lost 0 bases at V and 5 bases at J; junction bases unmatched: 4. The CDR3 DNA reads TGTGCCATCAGTGAGTCGCGCGGGACAGGGGACAATGAGCAGTTCTTC. It codes for CAISESRGTGDNEQFF.

Concerning this clonotype: This sequence may be a read error, since a much larger clone differs from it by one base. This chain uses TRBV20-1 with TRBJ1-5; 8 positions match TRBD1. There are 13 residues in the CDR3. Per the germline V gene, CDR1 is DFQATT and CDR2 is SNEGSKA (reference sequence). This chain's CDR3 is CNAGGKSNQPQHF. The DNA of the CDR3 is TGCAATGCAGGGGGCAAGAGCAATCAGCCCCAGCATTTT.

Ten or more counts support this clonotype. The genes are TRBV5-1 and TRBJ1-2; tentative D call: TRBD1 (5 bases). The CDR3 covers 11 residues. Germline V gives CDR1 SGHRS, CDR2 YFSETQ. The ends were cut back, 5 bases at V and 4 bases at J, with 6 bases in the middle. The CDR3 reads CASRDTYGYTF. CDR3 sequence (DNA): TGCGCCAGCAGGGACACCTATGGCTACACCTTC.

Only a few counts were recorded for this clonotype. The V call is TRBV20-1, the J call TRBJ2-3; 8 positions match TRBD2. This CDR3 is built from 15 residues. In germline, CDR1 is DFQATT, CDR2 SNEGSKA (reference sequence). J was trimmed by 2 bases and V by 3 bases; bases with no gene match: 7. The CDR3 protein is CSASLLADITDTQYF. The DNA of the CDR3 is TGCAGTGCTAGTTTACTAGCGGATATCACAGATACGCAGTATTTT.

This clonotype was seen repeatedly, ten times or more. CDR3 protein: CATSRDRGQGSIYF. CDR3 nucleotide sequence: TGTGCCACCAGCAGAGATCGGGGACAGGGATCGATATACTTC. This chain links TRBV15 with TRBJ2-4, with 9 positions matching TRBD1. Germline CDR1 and CDR2: LNHNV and YYDKDF (reference sequence). J was trimmed by 16 bases and V by 0 bases; bases with no gene match: 10. The length of the CDR3 is 14 residues.

About this clonotype itself: One base away lies a much larger clone, so this may be a sequencing read error. CDR3 nucleotides: TGCATTGCTAGATTGTCACAGGGCTATGGCTACACCTTC. It codes for CIARLSQGYGYTF. V usage is TRBV20-1 and J usage is TRBJ1-2, with a weak D call TRBD1 (6 bases). The CDR3 is 13 amino acids. From germline, CDR1 is DFQATT and CDR2 SNEGSKA (reference sequence).

Points on this clonotype: This sequence may be a read error, since a much larger clone differs from it by one base. The chain is built from TRBV6-5 and TRBJ1-1; D call uncertain. The CDR3 is made up of 14 amino acids. Germline-derived CDR1 and CDR2 are MNHEY and SVGAGI. CDR3 protein: CASGYAYSYTEAFF. DNA for the CDR3: TGTGCCAGCGGTTACGCGTATTCTTACACTGAAGCTTTCTTT.

The chain employs TRBV5-6 and TRBJ1-2, with D unresolved. The ends were cut back, 0 bases at V and 0 bases at J, with 15 bases in the middle. Looked up from germline, CDR1 is SGHDT and CDR2 is YYEEEE. This CDR3 has 17 residues. The chain's CDR3 is CASSLGPTPVTNYGYTF. In DNA form, the CDR3 reads TGTGCCAGCAGCTTGGGACCTACCCCGGTTACTAACTATGGCTACACCTTC.

The V and J genes are TRBV11-2 and TRBJ1-2, with unresolved D. This CDR3 comprises 13 residues. Germline CDR1 is SGHAT and CDR2 is FQNNGV. V was cut by 2 bases and J by 0 bases, with 4 bases left in between. The CDR3 loop reads CASSLNPNYGYTF. The DNA for the CDR3 is TGTGCCAGCAGCTTAAACCCTAACTATGGCTACACCTTC.

Concerning this clonotype: This may be a read error, as it is one base from a much larger clone. This chain connects TRBV20-1 to TRBJ1-6; TRBD1 aligns across 7 bases. Germline CDR1 DFQATT, CDR2 SNEGSKA (reference sequence). The CDR3 runs to 14 residues. The trim removed 8 bases at V and 8 bases at J, leaving 12 bases unmatched. The chain's CDR3 is CSTTLGQEYSPLHF. DNA for the CDR3: TGCAGTACTACCCTAGGACAGGAATATTCACCCCTCCACTTT.

This clonotype was counted a few times. The chain combines TRBV12-3 or TRBV12-4 with TRBJ2-3, with 11 nucleotides matching TRBD2. V trimming: 10 bases; J trimming: 2 bases; junction bases outside the gene matches: 8. This CDR3 comprises 15 residues. This chain's CDR3 is CATGGTSGYTDTQYF. The CDR3 region has the DNA TGTGCCACCGGGGGGACTAGCGGTTACACAGATACGCAGTATTTT.

This clonotype came up a few times. This chain links TRBV7-9 with TRBJ1-1; 7 bases agree with TRBD1. This CDR3 has 14 residues. V gave up 3 bases and J gave up 1 base; unmatched junction bases: 2. CDR1 is SEHNR and CDR2 is FQNEAQ in the germline V gene (reference sequence). This chain's CDR3 is CASSFAGGNTEAFF. CDR3 nucleotide sequence: TGTGCCAGCAGCTTTGCAGGGGGGAACACTGAAGCTTTCTTT.

This clonotype has only a few counts. V usage is TRBV5-1 and J usage is TRBJ2-2, with D perhaps TRBD2 (6 bases). The CDR3 loop spans 15 amino acids. Germline V gene sequence: CDR1 SGHRS, CDR2 YFSETQ. Trimming took 4 bases from V and 5 from J, leaving 15 bases between them. As DNA, the CDR3 is TGCGCCAGCAGCCCCCCCGGGACTTCAACCGGGGAGCTGTTTTTT. Residues: CASSPPGTSTGELFF.